This T cell receptor beta chain was sequenced in a study of T cells in localized non-small cell lung cancer. Regarding the study as a whole: Measurement of T cell clonality placed uninvolved adjacent lung highest, above the level in tumor. Patients showing higher blood T cell density tended to see longer overall survival. Sequencing was limited to one tumor region, leaving the possibility of heterogeneity open.

In this sample, this clone is medium-sized. Its antigen is unidentified. V lost 11 bases to trimming and J lost 5 bases, with 13 bases between them. This CDR3 is 12 amino acids long. Germline assignment: CDR1 MNHGY and CDR2 SAAAGT. Generated by immunoSEQ multiplex PCR, the TCRdb table keeps only in-frame clones and is missing some. The data contain around 1,000 clones, approximately 23% of them singletons. The rearrangement uses TRBV6-8 and TRBJ2-1, with D tentatively TRBD2 (7 bases). The receptor's source is a male donor at least 60 years old with stage I lung adenocarcinoma. The sample was normal lung tissue next to the tumor, taken before any cancer treatment. CDR3 protein: CAGGGPDNEQFF. The CDR3 DNA sequence: TGTGCCGGGGGGGGCCCAGACAATGAGCAGTTCTTC.